The clone carrying this T cell receptor beta chain was observed a single time. In TCRdb, the RT-PCR reads were re-called with MiXCR into one record per CDR3 protein. Of 900,000 to 1,000,000 distinct CDR3 sequences listed, over 15% are singletons. Germline V gives CDR1 MNHNS, CDR2 SASEGT. This CDR3 is 14 amino acids long. V was shortened by 6 bases and J by 6 bases, with 17 bases between the two germline ends. This entry belongs to a study of patients and donors after allogeneic stem cell transplantation. The TCR originated in a human donor who was either an allogeneic HSCT recipient or a stem cell or donor lymphocyte infusion donor (not recorded which). It is not recorded whose cells these are; they may come from a transplant donor. Sequencing input: blood, either unsorted or a sorted T cell fraction (not recorded which). V usage is TRBV6-1 and J usage is TRBJ1-1; D remains unclear. CDR3 nucleotides: TGTGCCAGCAGCCCTCTCCTTGGAGGGCCTGAAGCTTTCTTT. Its translation: CASSPLLGGPEAFF.